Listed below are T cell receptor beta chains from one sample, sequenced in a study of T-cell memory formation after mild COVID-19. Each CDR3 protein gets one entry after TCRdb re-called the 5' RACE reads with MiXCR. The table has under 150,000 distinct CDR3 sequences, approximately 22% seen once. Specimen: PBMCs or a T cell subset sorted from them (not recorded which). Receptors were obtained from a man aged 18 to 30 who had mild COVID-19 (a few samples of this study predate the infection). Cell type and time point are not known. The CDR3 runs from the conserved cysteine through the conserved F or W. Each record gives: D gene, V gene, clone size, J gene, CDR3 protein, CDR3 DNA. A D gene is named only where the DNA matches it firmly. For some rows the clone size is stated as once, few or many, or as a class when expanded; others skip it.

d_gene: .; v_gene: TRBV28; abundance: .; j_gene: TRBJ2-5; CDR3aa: CASSPGEGLETQYF; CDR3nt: TGTGCCAGCAGTCCCGGAGAGGGCTTAGAGACCCAGTACTTC
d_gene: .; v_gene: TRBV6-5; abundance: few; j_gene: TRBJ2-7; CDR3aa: CASSYGAFYEQYF; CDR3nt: TGTGCCAGCAGTTACGGAGCGTTCTACGAGCAGTACTTC
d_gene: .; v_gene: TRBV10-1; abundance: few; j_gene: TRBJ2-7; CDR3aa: CASSAGATYEQYF; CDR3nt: TGCGCCAGCAGTGCGGGGGCGACCTACGAGCAGTACTTC
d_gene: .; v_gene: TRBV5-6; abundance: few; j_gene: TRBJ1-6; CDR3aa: CASSLQGGPTNSPLHF; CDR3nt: TGTGCCAGCAGCTTACAGGGTGGACCCACTAATTCACCCCTCCACTTT
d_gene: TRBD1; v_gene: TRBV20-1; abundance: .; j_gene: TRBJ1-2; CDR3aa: CSARDFQGDYGYTF; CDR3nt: TGCAGTGCTAGAGATTTCCAGGGGGACTATGGCTACACCTTC
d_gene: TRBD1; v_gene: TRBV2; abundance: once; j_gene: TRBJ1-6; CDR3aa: CASSEAGGRGSPLHF; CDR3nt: TGTGCCAGCAGTGAAGCAGGGGGCAGGGGTTCACCCCTCCACTTT
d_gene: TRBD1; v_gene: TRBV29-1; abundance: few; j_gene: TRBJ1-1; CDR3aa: CSADRGVEAFF; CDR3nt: TGCAGCGCTGACAGGGGGGTGGAAGCTTTCTTT
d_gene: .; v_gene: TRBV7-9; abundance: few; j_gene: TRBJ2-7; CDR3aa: CASSFVGSGSTYEQYF; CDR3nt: TGTGCCAGCAGCTTCGTCGGTAGCGGCTCTACCTACGAGCAGTACTTC
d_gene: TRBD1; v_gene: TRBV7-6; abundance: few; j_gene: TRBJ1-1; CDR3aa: CASSPRDRVLGTEAFF; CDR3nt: TGTGCCAGCAGCCCCCGGGACAGGGTCTTGGGCACTGAAGCTTTCTTT
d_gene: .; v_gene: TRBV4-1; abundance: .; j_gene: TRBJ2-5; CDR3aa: CASSQPPERTWGETQYF; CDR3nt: TGCGCCAGCAGCCAACCTCCCGAGCGGACCTGGGGAGAGACCCAGTACTTC
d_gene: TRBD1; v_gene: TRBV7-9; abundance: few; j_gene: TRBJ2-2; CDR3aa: CASSEAQGWIGELFF; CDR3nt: TGTGCCAGCAGCGAAGCACAGGGGTGGATCGGGGAGCTGTTTTTT
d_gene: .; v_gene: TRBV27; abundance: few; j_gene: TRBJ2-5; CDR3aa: CASSFGGVETQYF; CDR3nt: TGTGCCAGCAGTTTCGGGGGCGTCGAGACCCAGTACTTC
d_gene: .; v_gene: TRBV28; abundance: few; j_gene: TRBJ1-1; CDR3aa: CASSFPAFGNTEAFF; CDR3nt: TGTGCCAGCAGTTTCCCCGCGTTCGGAAACACTGAAGCTTTCTTT
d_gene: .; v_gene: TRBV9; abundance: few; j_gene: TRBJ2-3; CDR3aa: CASSVARVTDTQYF; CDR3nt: TGTGCCAGCAGCGTAGCGCGGGTCACAGATACGCAGTATTTT
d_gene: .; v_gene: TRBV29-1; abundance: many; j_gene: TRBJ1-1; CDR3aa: CSVPTGPNTEAFF; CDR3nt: TGCAGCGTCCCGACAGGTCCGAACACTGAAGCTTTCTTT
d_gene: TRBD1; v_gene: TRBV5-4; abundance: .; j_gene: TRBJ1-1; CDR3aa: CASSNEDRGNTEAFF; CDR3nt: TGTGCCAGCAGCAACGAGGACAGGGGGAACACTGAAGCTTTCTTT
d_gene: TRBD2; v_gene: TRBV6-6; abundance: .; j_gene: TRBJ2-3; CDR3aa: CASLPGLAFGYDTQYF; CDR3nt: TGTGCCAGCCTCCCGGGACTAGCTTTTGGGTACGATACGCAGTATTTT
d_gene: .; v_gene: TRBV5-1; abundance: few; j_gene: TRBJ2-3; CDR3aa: CASSRASTDTQYF; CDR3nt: TGCGCCAGCAGCAGGGCAAGCACAGATACGCAGTATTTT
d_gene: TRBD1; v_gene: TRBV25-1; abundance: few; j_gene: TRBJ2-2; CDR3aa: CASSASRGRNTGELFF; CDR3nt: TGTGCCAGCAGTGCCTCCAGGGGGCGGAACACCGGGGAGCTGTTTTTT
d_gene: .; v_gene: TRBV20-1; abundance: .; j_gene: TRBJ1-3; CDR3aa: CSAGSLSGAYGNTIYF; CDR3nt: TGCAGTGCCGGGTCCCTCTCGGGGGCGTACGGAAACACCATATATTTT
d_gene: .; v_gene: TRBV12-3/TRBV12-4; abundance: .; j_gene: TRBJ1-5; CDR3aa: CASGPPTPEGNQPQHF; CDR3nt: TGTGCCAGCGGCCCCCCAACCCCGGAGGGCAATCAGCCCCAGCATTTT